This passage covers 16 T cell receptor beta chains from one sample sequenced in a study of blood T cell repertoires in COVID-19. TCRdb keeps only in-frame clones here, not all; method: immunoSEQ multiplex PCR. Found here are roughly 300,000 clones, almost 85% of them singletons; the top ten hold around 7.2%. The specimen sequenced was peripheral blood. The receptors stem from a human donor in a cohort sampled during active COVID-19.

With regard to this clone: This may be a read error: a much more frequent sequence differs by one nucleotide. Other DNA sequences in the same sample also yield this CDR3. V gene TRBV7-3 combines with J gene TRBJ1-2; 10 bases map to TRBD1. The CDR3 consists of 13 residues. Germline CDR1 reads SGHTA; CDR2 reads FQGTGA. V was clipped by 2 bases and J by 6 bases; unmatched bases: 0. In nucleotides, the CDR3 is TGTGCCAGCAGCTTAGGACAGGGGGATGGCTACACCTTC. This gives the protein CASSLGQGDGYTF.

The chain carries TRBV6-5 and TRBJ1-1, with 8 bases aligning to TRBD1. This CDR3 has 12 amino acids. V gave up 7 bases and J gave up 7 bases; unmatched junction bases: 5. Germline assignment: CDR1 MNHEY and CDR2 SVGAGI. The CDR3 DNA sequence: TGTGCCAGCACCTGGACAGGGAATGAAGCTTTCTTT. It encodes CASTWTGNEAFF.

This chain joins TRBV19 and TRBJ2-6; TRBD1 is a possible D gene (6 bases). With 9 bases removed from V and 0 bases from J, the gap between germline ends came to 15 bases. This CDR3 is 16 amino acids long. Germline CDR1 is LNHDA and CDR2 is SQIVND (reference sequence). CDR3 in DNA: TGTGCCAGCGGTAGGGACACTTCCTCTGGGGCCAACGTCCTGACTTTC. Amino acid sequence: CASGRDTSSGANVLTF.

This sequence joins TRBV27 and TRBJ1-6, with TRBD1 as a possible D gene (5 bases). Germline loops: CDR1 MNHEY, CDR2 SMNVEV (reference sequence). The CDR3 spans 14 residues. The V and J ends lost 11 bases and 0 bases respectively, with 11 bases between them. The CDR3 coding sequence is TGTGCCTCTGGGGGGAGCTCCTATAATTCACCCCTCCACTTT. Protein product: CASGGSSYNSPLHF.

This clone was counted between two and nine times. This sequence joins TRBV7-3 and TRBJ1-1, with D perhaps matching TRBD1 (5 bases). Germline values: CDR1 SGHTA, CDR2 FQGTGA. This CDR3 is built from 13 residues. V was cut by 8 bases and J by 0 bases, with 10 bases left in between. CDR3 loop: CASAGGMNTEAFF. The CDR3 DNA reads TGTGCCAGCGCCGGGGGTATGAACACTGAAGCTTTCTTT.

The genes are TRBV24-1 and TRBJ1-1; perhaps TRBD1 as D (6 bases). This CDR3 comprises 13 residues. V gave up 5 bases and J gave up 1 base, with 7 bases separating them. Germline V CDR1 and CDR2: KGHDR, SFDVKD. The CDR3 DNA reads TGTGCCACCAGTGGGGACAAGAACACTGAAGCTTTCTTT. It translates to CATSGDKNTEAFF.

Notes on this clone: The sample carries other DNA sequences with the same CDR3. The chain has TRBV30 and TRBJ1-2; D gene ambiguous. The length of the CDR3 is 12 residues. The V and J ends lost 0 bases and 5 bases respectively, with 7 bases between them. Germline CDR1 GTSNPN, CDR2 SVGIG (reference sequence). CDR3 protein: CAWSVGRYGYTF. For the CDR3, the DNA is TGTGCCTGGAGTGTAGGGAGATATGGCTACACCTTC.

This sequence joins TRBV28 and TRBJ1-1; D is unclear. Per germline, CDR1 MDHEN and CDR2 SYDVKM. The CDR3 runs to 12 residues. The germline V and J ends were trimmed by 7 bases and 3 bases, with 9 bases remaining between them. CDR3 sequence reads: CASNERDTEAFF. The DNA for the CDR3 is TGTGCCAGCAACGAGCGTGACACTGAAGCTTTCTTT. Looking up the rest from reference TRBV28 and TRBJ1-1 gives the full variable domain: DVKVTQSSRYLVKRTGEKVFLECVQDMDHENMFWYRQDPGLGLRLIYFSYDVKMKEKGDIPEGYSVSREKKERFSLILESASTNQTSMYLCASNERDTEAFFGQGTRLTVV.

This clone showed up just a few times. The genes are TRBV2 and TRBJ2-7, with 7 bases lining up with TRBD1. Germline loops: CDR1 SNHLY, CDR2 FYNNEI. Trimming took 11 bases from V and 4 from J; bases not matched to a gene: 14. The CDR3 spans 14 residues. CDR3 loop: CASQAGTAWYEQYF. DNA for the CDR3: TGTGCCTCCCAGGCAGGGACAGCCTGGTACGAGCAGTACTTC.

This clone was seen only once. CDR3 sequence reads: CASSSGHGNVNTEAFF. CDR3 DNA: TGTGCCAGCAGCTCAGGACACGGCAACGTGAACACTGAAGCTTTCTTT. The genes are TRBV7-8 and TRBJ1-1; perhaps TRBD1 as D (5 bases). Trimming stripped 4 bases from V and 0 bases from J, with 15 bases between. In germline, CDR1 is SGHVS, CDR2 FQNEAQ. CDR3 length: 16 residues.

V gene TRBV18 combines with J gene TRBJ2-3, with unresolved D. Germline CDR1 KGHSH, CDR2 LQKENI. The CDR3 totals 12 residues. Between the trimmed V and J ends, which lost 0 bases and 5 bases, there was a span of 3 bases. The CDR3 sequence: CASSPPLDTQYF. The DNA for the CDR3 is TGTGCCAGCTCACCACCTCTAGATACGCAGTATTTT.

CDR3 bases: TGTGCCAGCAGTGAGGAGGTATTCGCAGCCCAGCATTTT. Amino acids: CASSEEVFAAQHF. This chain uses TRBV6-1 with TRBJ1-5; D call uncertain. V gave up 3 bases and J gave up 11 bases, with 14 bases separating them. Germline loops: CDR1 MNHNS, CDR2 SASEGT. The CDR3 loop spans 13 amino acids.

This chain joins TRBV11-2 and TRBJ2-7; 9 bases agree with TRBD2. CDR3 length: 14 amino acids. The germline gives CDR1 SGHAT, CDR2 FQNNGV. Trimming cost V 5 bases and J 1 base; bases outside gene matches: 3. The CDR3 here is CASSGLALSYEQYF. The DNA of the CDR3 is TGTGCCAGCAGCGGACTAGCGCTATCCTACGAGCAGTACTTC.

The chain has TRBV3-1 (or the pseudogene TRBV3-2) and TRBJ2-1, with TRBD1 as a possible D gene (6 bases). CDR1 and CDR2 from the germline V gene are LGHDT and YNNKEL (reference sequence). The CDR3 is 15 amino acids. Trimming pared 4 bases from V and 0 bases from J, leaving 10 bases between. CDR3 sequence: CASSRSGASYNEQFF. The DNA of the CDR3 is TGTGCCAGCAGCCGATCAGGGGCCTCCTACAATGAGCAGTTCTTC.

The table lists this clone with a count of one. The rearrangement joins TRBV7-8 to TRBJ1-2, with a possible D match to TRBD1 (5 bases). V lost 2 bases to trimming and J lost 3 bases, with 10 bases between them. CDR3 length: 14 amino acids. CDR1 and CDR2 from the germline V gene are SGHVS and FQNEAQ. The CDR3 loop reads CASSLLGLDYGYTF. The CDR3 DNA sequence: TGTGCCAGCAGCTTATTGGGGCTAGACTATGGCTACACCTTC. Supplemented by reference TRBV7-8 and TRBJ1-2, the full variable domain reads GAGVSQSPRYKVAKRGQDVALRCDPISGHVSLFWYQQALGQGPEFLTYFQNEAQLDKSGLPSDRFFAERPEGSVSTLKIQRTQQEDSAVYLCASSLLGLDYGYTFGSGTRLTVV.

This clone turned up a few times. The chain couples TRBV4-1 to TRBJ1-2; D is perhaps TRBD1 (5 bases). Trimming removed 1 base at V and 0 bases at J, with 12 bases between. Germline CDR1 reads MGHRA; CDR2 reads YSYEKL. This CDR3 contains 16 residues. The CDR3 sequence: CASSQVRGAANYGYTF. The CDR3 DNA reads as TGCGCCAGCAGCCAAGTACGTGGGGCAGCTAACTATGGCTACACCTTC.